This T cell receptor (beta chain) was found in a study of T cell changes during pregnancy in multiple sclerosis. Germline V gene sequence: CDR1 LNHDA, CDR2 SQIVND (reference sequence). The V end lost 3 bases, the J end lost 6 bases, and 14 bases lay between the germline ends. The CDR3 is 15 amino acids. Sequencing was performed with immunoSEQ multiplex PCR; in TCRdb, only in-frame clones are kept and a portion is missing. Of about 36,000 clones listed, approximately 91% were seen once; the top ten hold around 10%. The material sequenced was CD8+ T cells from peripheral blood mononuclear cells, taken in the third trimester of pregnancy. The V call is TRBV19, the J call TRBJ2-2; TRBD1 might be the D (6 bases). The TCR originated in a female donor with multiple sclerosis, enrolled in a pregnancy study. The CDR3 loop is CASSMGHLLAGELFF. Written as DNA, the CDR3 is TGTGCCAGTAGTATGGGACACCTACTCGCCGGGGAGCTGTTTTTT.